One sample yielded the 13 T cell receptor beta chains listed below, sequenced in a study of T-cell reconstitution after alpha-beta-depleted transplantation in children. TCRbeta library construction was performed incorporating unique molecular identifiers. MiXCR, applied by TCRdb to the PCR reads, yields one record per CDR3 protein. Among some 600,000 distinct CDR3 sequences listed, 10% to 15% were seen once. The sequencing used PBMCs, mostly from graft donor cells, collected 360 days after TCRalphabeta/CD19-depleted stem cell transplant. The receptor source for this set is a male patient between 10 and 17 years old who had a stem cell transplant for acute myeloid leukemia, so the T cells may come from the graft donor.

This sequence joins TRBV3-1 and TRBJ2-3; 8 bases are a match to TRBD2. Trimming removed 0 bases from V and 2 bases from J; junction bases left unmatched: 7. Germline V gene data show CDR1 as LGHDT and CDR2 as YNNKEL (reference sequence). This CDR3 contains 17 residues. CDR3 sequence: CASSQDRAGANTDTQYF. The CDR3 DNA is TGTGCCAGCAGCCAAGATAGAGCGGGAGCGAACACAGATACGCAGTATTTT.

The chain recombines TRBV7-9 with TRBJ2-1; D may be TRBD2 (6 bases). This CDR3 has 17 residues. Trimming removed 5 bases from V and 0 bases from J, with 17 bases in between. Per the germline V gene, CDR1 is SEHNR and CDR2 is FQNEAQ (reference sequence). The CDR3 nucleotides read TGTGCCAGCAGCCCTGACCGGAGGGCCAACTCCTACAATGAGCAGTTCTTC. It codes for CASSPDRRANSYNEQFF.

The rearrangement links TRBV6-1 to TRBJ2-2, with 14 bases identical to TRBD2. CDR1 is MNHNS, CDR2 SASEGT, per germline. The length of the CDR3 is 15 residues. V gave up 6 bases and J gave up 6 bases; unmatched junction bases: 3. The CDR3 region has the DNA TGTGCCAGCAGCAAGGGACTAGCGGGAGCCGGGGAGCTGTTTTTT. Its translation: CASSKGLAGAGELFF.

The chain is built from TRBV12-3 or TRBV12-4 and TRBJ2-1; D call uncertain. Deletions cut 5 bases from V and 5 bases from J, with 13 bases between. The CDR3 loop spans 14 amino acids. The CDR3 sequence is CASSVLRYNNEQFF. The CDR3 DNA sequence: TGTGCCAGCAGTGTTTTGCGGTACAACAATGAGCAGTTCTTC.

This clonotype showed up just a few times. The chain has TRBV20-1 and TRBJ1-5; no clear D. The CDR3 runs to 15 residues. Germline V gene lookup returns CDR1 DFQATT and CDR2 SNEGSKA (reference sequence). Trimming cost V 3 bases and J 0 bases, with 12 bases left between them. The CDR3 reads CSASRTDNSNQPQHF. The DNA for the CDR3 is TGCAGTGCTAGTCGGACGGATAATAGCAATCAGCCCCAGCATTTT.

This clonotype was counted between two and nine times. This sequence joins TRBV20-1 and TRBJ2-6; D is perhaps TRBD2 (6 bases). Germline V gene sequence: CDR1 DFQATT, CDR2 SNEGSKA (reference sequence). The V end was cut by 1 base, the J end by 0 bases, with 7 bases between. CDR3 length equals 15 residues. In nucleotides, the CDR3 is TGCAGTGCTAGAGTCGGGAGCTCTGGGGCCAACGTCCTGACTTTC. Translating it yields CSARVGSSGANVLTF.

This clonotype was detected a few times. The chain is built from TRBV12-3 or TRBV12-4 and TRBJ2-3; 8 nucleotides line up with TRBD1. The CDR3 covers 15 residues. V shed 2 bases, J shed 2 bases, and the junction held 3 bases outside the gene matches. CDR3 amino acids: CASSLRTGFTDTQYF. CDR3 DNA sequence: TGTGCCAGCAGTTTACGGACAGGGTTCACAGATACGCAGTATTTT.

On this clonotype: Being one base from a much bigger clone, this may be a read error. The chain joins TRBV5-4 to TRBJ2-5, with unresolved D. This CDR3 comprises 15 residues. The germline V gene encodes CDR1 SGHNT and CDR2 YYREEE (reference sequence). V lost 0 bases, J lost 6 bases, and 15 bases lay in between. The CDR3 loop is CASSLDMGREQTQYF. The DNA of the CDR3 is TGTGCCAGCAGCTTGGATATGGGCAGAGAACAGACCCAGTACTTC.

Turning to this clonotype: This may arise from a read error, as a much more abundant clone is one base away. The chain links TRBV28 to TRBJ2-3; 9 bases fit TRBD2. The germline gives CDR1 MDHEN, CDR2 SYDVKM. This CDR3 is built from 16 residues. The CDR3 nucleotides are TGTACCAGCAGTTACGTTCGCGGGGGGGGCACAGATACGCAGTATTTT. Its protein is CTSSYVRGGGTDTQYF.

The CDR3 DNA sequence: TGTGCCAGCAGTTACTCAGGAGAGTACGAGCAGTACTTC. Protein product: CASSYSGEYEQYF. The chain recombines TRBV6-5 with TRBJ2-7; D is unclear. Trimming shortened V by 0 bases and J by 4 bases, and 7 bases separated the two germline ends. Germline values: CDR1 MNHEY, CDR2 SVGAGI. The CDR3 covers 13 residues.

This clonotype has a count of ten or more. The chain combines TRBV7-2 with TRBJ2-3; perhaps TRBD2 as D (6 bases). The CDR3 has 16 residues. Looked up from germline, CDR1 is SGHTA and CDR2 is FQGNSA. V dropped 7 bases and J dropped 0 bases, with 17 bases sitting between them. Here the CDR3 reads CASTHGAGTSTDTQYF. The CDR3 DNA sequence: TGTGCCAGCACCCATGGGGCGGGAACTAGCACAGATACGCAGTATTTT.

Only a few counts were recorded for this clonotype. The V and J genes are TRBV25-1 and TRBJ2-7, with TRBD2 matching 7 bases. Trimming removed 5 bases from V and 6 bases from J; junction bases left unmatched: 10. Germline CDR1 reads MGHDK; CDR2 reads SYGVNS. CDR3 length: 14 amino acids. The CDR3 sequence: CASSPSGPFSEQYF. CDR3 coding DNA: TGTGCCAGCAGTCCTAGCGGACCCTTCTCCGAGCAGTACTTC.

The chain links TRBV4-2 to TRBJ2-7; TRBD1 might be the D (6 bases). V was cut by 4 bases and J by 2 bases, with 18 bases left in between. Germline V gene data show CDR1 as LGHNA and CDR2 as YNFKEQ. The length of the CDR3 is 16 residues. For the CDR3, the DNA is TGTGCCAGCAGCCCCCTTCCCACAGGGCGAACCTACGAGCAGTACTTC. This encodes CASSPLPTGRTYEQYF.